This is a list of T cell receptor beta chains from one sample in a study of response to subunit inactivated influenza vaccine. TCRdb re-analysed the RT-PCR reads in MiXCR, keeping a single row per CDR3 protein. The sample records roughly 650,000 distinct CDR3 sequences, less than 20% being singletons. The sample in question was PBMCs from blood, obtained about 11 days after vaccination. Receptors were obtained from a man aged 50-59 years who received an inactivated influenza vaccine. Both conserved end residues are part of each CDR3. A D gene is named only where the DNA matches it firmly. Rows give clone size only sometimes, using once, few, many, or a class for an expanded clone.

TRBD1	TRBV25-1	TRBJ1-2	few	TGTGCCAGCAGTGAATCCGGGACAGGGGGCGGCTACACCTTC	CASSESGTGGGYTF
.	TRBV2	TRBJ1-5	few	TGTGCCTCTCAAGGGTTTGGGGCACGGAATCAGCCCCAGCATTTT	CASQGFGARNQPQHF
.	TRBV4-3	TRBJ2-1	few	TGCGCCAGCAGCCCGGAAACGACTCCGTCCTACAATGAGCAGTTCTTC	CASSPETTPSYNEQFF
.	TRBV29-1	TRBJ2-5	.	TGCAGCGTTGATAGGGGACGGGGAAAAGAGACCCAGTACTTC	CSVDRGRGKETQYF
.	TRBV7-8	TRBJ2-7	.	TGTGCCAGCAGCCTTAACAGGGATGACGAGCAGTACTTC	CASSLNRDDEQYF
.	TRBV7-6	TRBJ2-6	few	TGTGCCAGCAGCCCCCAGTACTCTGGGGCCAACGTCCTGACTTTC	CASSPQYSGANVLTF
TRBD1	TRBV20-1	TRBJ2-7	few	TGCAGTGCTAGCGCCGGGACAGGGGGCTTCGAGCAGTACTTC	CSASAGTGGFEQYF
.	TRBV7-9	TRBJ2-1	many	TGTGCCAGCAGCTCGCCTCCCTACAATGAGCAGTTCTTC	CASSSPPYNEQFF
.	TRBV12-3/TRBV12-4	TRBJ2-2	many	TGTGCCAGCAGTTTAGGCGTCCCCGGGGAGCTGTTTTTT	CASSLGVPGELFF
.	TRBV7-2	TRBJ2-5	few	TGTGCCAGCAGCTTAGCTGGGAAGCAGACCCAGTACTTC	CASSLAGKQTQYF
TRBD1	TRBV6-2/TRBV6-3	TRBJ2-1	few	TGTGCCAGCAAGAAAGACAGGGGGACTCACAATGAGCAGTTCTTC	CASKKDRGTHNEQFF
.	TRBV28	TRBJ2-5	.	TGTGCCAGCGGGGTATTCAGTGAGACCCAGTACTTC	CASGVFSETQYF
.	TRBV29-1	TRBJ2-5	few	TGCAGCGGCGACAGGCAAGAGACCCAGTACTTC	CSGDRQETQYF
.	TRBV7-6	TRBJ1-2	few	TGTGCCAGCAGTTTAGGCCCCACCGAGAAGTATGGCTACACCTTC	CASSLGPTEKYGYTF
.	TRBV29-1	TRBJ1-1	few	TGCAGCGTTCCCTACGGGCCGGAGGGAGCTTTCTTT	CSVPYGPEGAFF
.	TRBV19	TRBJ1-5	many	TGTGCCAGTAGTATAGATCGTCCGAGGGGTAATCAGCCCCAGCATTTT	CASSIDRPRGNQPQHF
.	TRBV7-2	TRBJ2-1	.	TGTGCCAGCAGCGTAGCGGGACAGTGGAATGAGCAGTTCTTC	CASSVAGQWNEQFF
.	TRBV20-1	TRBJ2-1	few	TGCAGTGCTACCGAAAGGAGGGCAGCCTCGCAGTTCTTC	CSATERRAASQFF
.	TRBV6-5	TRBJ2-1	few	TGTGCCAGCAGTTACAAACATCCAGGAGGGGTGGGACACAATGAGCAGTTCTTC	CASSYKHPGGVGHNEQFF
.	TRBV7-8	TRBJ2-1	many	TGTGCCAGCAGCTTAGCCCCGCCGGTGGCTAGCTCCTACAATGAGCAGTTCTTC	CASSLAPPVASSYNEQFF
.	TRBV10-3	TRBJ2-1	few	TGTGCCATCAGTGTGGAAGGGACTTTTAGAAATGAGCAGTTCTTC	CAISVEGTFRNEQFF
TRBD1	TRBV29-1	TRBJ1-1	.	TGCAGCGTTGAAAAAGGGACAGGGATAAGGAACACTGAAGCTTTCTTT	CSVEKGTGIRNTEAFF
.	TRBV24-1	TRBJ2-5	few	TGTGCCACCAGTGATTTAGGTGGAGGGGGGACCCAGTACTTC	CATSDLGGGGTQYF
.	TRBV5-1	TRBJ1-1	.	TGCGCCAGCAGCGTGGACACAGAGTTCGAAGCTTTCTTT	CASSVDTEFEAFF
.	TRBV20-1	TRBJ1-4	few	TGCAGTGCTAAAACAGGGTTGAATGAAAAACTGTTTTTT	CSAKTGLNEKLFF
TRBD2	TRBV28	TRBJ2-5	few	TGTGCCAGCAGTATTGGGACTAGCGGGAGGGCCGGGACCCAGTACTTC	CASSIGTSGRAGTQYF
TRBD2	TRBV5-5	TRBJ2-3	many	TGTGCCAGCTCCGCCCAGAGCGGGGGCCACCGCACAGATACGCAGTATTTT	CASSAQSGGHRTDTQYF
.	TRBV18	TRBJ2-4	.	TGTGCCAGCTCACCAGGGGTACGGGATTGGGGAAACATTCAGTACTTC	CASSPGVRDWGNIQYF
TRBD2	TRBV7-9	TRBJ2-4	.	TGTGCCAGCAGCACGATAGCGGGAGCCAAAAACATTCAGTACTTC	CASSTIAGAKNIQYF
.	TRBV12-3/TRBV12-4	TRBJ1-5	few	TGTGCCAGCAGTTTAGCGGACTTCCAGCCCCAGCATTTT	CASSLADFQPQHF
.	TRBV11-2	TRBJ2-1	.	TGTGCCAGCAGCTTCAACCCCAGGGTTGGGCAGTTCTTC	CASSFNPRVGQFF
TRBD1	TRBV28	TRBJ2-7	.	TGTGCCAGCAGACTAGTACAGGGGTCGGTGTCCGAGCAGTACTTC	CASRLVQGSVSEQYF
.	TRBV28	TRBJ1-2	many	TGTGCCAGCAGGACCGGGACTAACTATGGCTACACCTTC	CASRTGTNYGYTF